These T cell receptor beta chains were read from a single sample in a study of CD4 T cells in relation to SARS-CoV-2 and coronaviruses. TCRdb keeps only in-frame clones here, not all; method: immunoSEQ multiplex PCR. This table holds fewer than 20,000 clones, about four fifths found once. Their recognized antigens are unknown. The material sequenced was CD4+ T cells from PBMCs, cultured in vitro. The receptors originated from a human donor in good health. The CDR3 runs from the conserved cysteine through the conserved F or W. D genes are given only for firm matches. Size tells how often a clone was seen (once, few, many) or the class of an expanded clone, and some rows leave it out.

CDR3	DNA	D	size	length	V	J
CASSFPGQGSETQYF	TGTGCCAGCAGTTTTCCGGGACAGGGGTCGGAGACCCAGTACTTC	TRBD1	NA	15	TRBV28	TRBJ2-5
CASSLEVAQNYSPLHF	TGTGCCAGCAGCTTAGAAGTCGCCCAGAACTATTCACCCCTCCACTTT	NA	few	16	TRBV11-2	TRBJ1-6
CASSKGGVLYQPQHF	TGTGCCAGTAGTAAAGGGGGGGTATTATATCAGCCCCAGCATTTT	NA	NA	15	TRBV19	TRBJ1-5
CASSTSGESTDTQYF	TGTGCCAGCAGTACTAGCGGGGAAAGCACAGATACGCAGTATTTT	TRBD2	NA	15	TRBV6-4	TRBJ2-3
CASTRGESPLHF	TGTGCCAGCACCCGGGGGGAATCACCCCTCCACTTT	NA	medium-sized	12	TRBV28	TRBJ1-6
CASSRGQDYEQYF	TGTGCCAGCAGCCGGGGACAAGACTACGAGCAGTACTTC	NA	NA	13	TRBV3-1/TRBV3-2	TRBJ2-7
CSALIPAKNIQYF	TGCAGCGCCTTGATCCCAGCCAAAAACATTCAGTACTTC	NA	NA	13	TRBV29-1	TRBJ2-4
CASRYRREENGYTF	TGTGCCAGCAGATATCGTCGTGAGGAGAATGGCTACACCTTC	NA	NA	14	TRBV6-5	TRBJ1-2
CASTQSSGNTIYF	TGTGCCAGTACCCAATCCTCCGGAAACACCATATATTTT	NA	NA	13	TRBV19	TRBJ1-3
CASSEALHLYGYTF	TGTGCCAGCAGTGAAGCGTTACACCTCTATGGCTACACCTTC	NA	once	14	TRBV6-1	TRBJ1-2
CAWSKGSDEKLFF	TGTGCCTGGAGTAAGGGGTCGGATGAAAAACTGTTTTTT	NA	NA	13	TRBV30	TRBJ1-4
CASSVAWTEAFF	TGTGCCAGCAGCGTCGCGTGGACTGAAGCTTTCTTT	NA	NA	12	TRBV11-2	TRBJ1-1
CASSLRGTTNEKLFF	TGCGCCAGCAGTCTCAGGGGTACAACTAATGAAAAACTGTTTTTT	NA	NA	15	TRBV5-1	TRBJ1-4
CAISAEYEQYF	TGTGCCATCAGTGCCGAATACGAGCAGTACTTC	NA	few	11	TRBV10-3	TRBJ2-7
CASSDNSGANVLTF	TGTGCCAGCAGTGACAACTCTGGGGCCAACGTCCTGACTTTC	NA	NA	14	TRBV6-4	TRBJ2-6
CASSPAAGGGWYTEAFF	TGTGCCAGCTCACCCGCGGCAGGGGGAGGCTGGTACACTGAAGCTTTCTTT	TRBD1	NA	17	TRBV18	TRBJ1-1
CASSYVGITSTDTQYF	TGTGCCAGCAGTTACGTTGGGATTACTAGCACAGATACGCAGTATTTT	NA	NA	16	TRBV6-5	TRBJ2-3
CASSFQTDTQYF	TGTGCCAGCAGTTTTCAGACAGATACGCAGTATTTT	NA	NA	12	TRBV12-3/TRBV12-4	TRBJ2-3
CASSLAGGTLNYGYTF	TGTGCCAGCAGCTTAGCGGGGGGGACACTTAACTATGGCTACACCTTC	NA	NA	16	TRBV7-9	TRBJ1-2
CASSAGTGYNEQFF	TGTGCCAGCTCGGCCGGGACTGGCTACAATGAGCAGTTCTTC	NA	NA	14	TRBV5-4	TRBJ2-1
CASSTRTGLVGELFF	TGTGCCAGCAGCACCCGGACAGGGCTGGTCGGGGAGCTGTTTTTT	TRBD1	NA	15	TRBV5-4	TRBJ2-2
CASNDRDLLTGELFF	TGTGCCAGCAACGACCGGGACTTGCTCACCGGGGAGCTGTTTTTT	NA	NA	15	TRBV6-5	TRBJ2-2
CATRYMVGSPLHF	TGTGCCACCCGTTACATGGTCGGTTCACCCCTCCACTTT	NA	NA	13	TRBV24-1	TRBJ1-6
CASSVFGGTSGGNEQFF	TGTGCCAGCAGCGTTTTTGGCGGGACTAGCGGGGGGAATGAGCAGTTCTTC	TRBD2	NA	17	TRBV7-3	TRBJ2-1
CASHRPGAYGNTIYF	TGTGCCAGCCACCGCCCCGGGGCGTATGGAAACACCATATATTTT	NA	NA	15	TRBV28	TRBJ1-3
CASSQSRLASYEQYF	TGTGCCAGCAGCCAGAGCCGTTTAGCGTCCTACGAGCAGTACTTC	NA	NA	15	TRBV4-2	TRBJ2-7
CATSADTANQPQHF	TGTGCCACCAGTGCAGACACGGCAAATCAGCCCCAGCATTTT	NA	once	14	TRBV24-1	TRBJ1-5
CASSRLATSYEQYF	TGTGCCAGCAGTCGACTAGCTACCTCCTACGAGCAGTACTTC	TRBD2	NA	14	TRBV3-1/TRBV3-2	TRBJ2-7
CSASPTDRGQNTEAFF	TGCAGTGCTAGTCCGACCGACCGGGGCCAGAACACTGAAGCTTTCTTT	NA	NA	16	TRBV20-1	TRBJ1-1
CASSNVDNSPLHF	TGTGCCAGTAGTAATGTTGACAATTCACCCCTCCACTTT	NA	few	13	TRBV19	TRBJ1-6
CASSLARDSLYSYEQYF	TGTGCCAGCAGCTTAGCCAGGGACAGTTTATATTCCTACGAGCAGTACTTC	TRBD1	NA	17	TRBV11-2	TRBJ2-7
CASSRQGTNQPQHF	TGTGCCAGCAGCCGACAGGGCACCAATCAGCCCCAGCATTTT	TRBD1	NA	14	TRBV5-4	TRBJ1-5
CASSQTGLGTGELFF	TGTGCCAGCAGTCAGACAGGGCTGGGCACCGGGGAGCTGTTTTTT	TRBD1	NA	15	TRBV2	TRBJ2-2
CASSRISGRPYEQYF	TGTGCCAGCAGCCGGATTAGCGGGAGACCCTACGAGCAGTACTTC	TRBD2	once	15	TRBV3-1/TRBV3-2	TRBJ2-7
CASSQNRRNNEQFF	TGTGCCAGCAGTCAAAACAGGAGAAACAATGAGCAGTTCTTC	NA	NA	14	TRBV2	TRBJ2-1
CASSLGRHTGIDEQFF	TGCGCCAGCAGCTTGGGACGCCACACAGGGATCGATGAGCAGTTCTTC	NA	NA	16	TRBV5-1	TRBJ2-1
CASTKQDTQYF	TGTGCCAGCACCAAGCAAGATACGCAGTATTTT	NA	NA	11	TRBV12-3/TRBV12-4	TRBJ2-3
CASSPTGDHEQYF	TGTGCCAGCTCACCAACAGGGGACCACGAGCAGTACTTC	TRBD1	once	13	TRBV18	TRBJ2-7
CASSPATYRGGVNEQFF	TGCGCCAGCAGCCCGGCCACCTACAGGGGAGGAGTCAATGAGCAGTTCTTC	NA	NA	17	TRBV5-1	TRBJ2-1
CAWSTGLNTEAFF	TGTGCCTGGTCGACAGGACTGAACACTGAAGCTTTCTTT	NA	few	13	TRBV30	TRBJ1-1
CASSDWLNTEAFF	TGTGCCAGCAGTGATTGGCTGAACACTGAAGCTTTCTTT	NA	few	13	TRBV2	TRBJ1-1
CASSPSGQPSYNSPLHF	TGTGCCAGCTCACCAAGTGGACAGCCAAGCTATAATTCACCCCTCCACTTT	NA	few	17	TRBV18	TRBJ1-6
CASSPNRDVWNEQFF	TGTGCCAGCAGCCCAAATAGGGACGTATGGAATGAGCAGTTCTTC	NA	few	15	TRBV7-2	TRBJ2-1
CASSQTSANTGELFF	TGTGCCAGCAGCCAGACGTCAGCGAACACCGGGGAGCTGTTTTTT	NA	NA	15	TRBV7-9	TRBJ2-2
CASSLISGGGYTF	TGTGCCAGCAGTTTAATCTCCGGGGGTGGCTACACCTTC	NA	NA	13	TRBV27	TRBJ1-2
CASSPGDRGYGYTF	TGCGCCAGCAGCCCGGGAGATCGGGGCTATGGCTACACCTTC	NA	once	14	TRBV5-1	TRBJ1-2
CAISDLAGGPHRELFF	TGTGCCATCAGTGACTTGGCGGGAGGCCCGCACAGGGAGCTGTTTTTT	TRBD2	NA	16	TRBV10-3	TRBJ2-2
CASSLDRNTEAFF	TGTGCCAGCAGCTTAGATAGGAACACTGAAGCTTTCTTT	NA	few	13	TRBV7-8	TRBJ1-1
CASSRDSLSYEQYF	TGTGCCAGTAGTCGAGACAGTCTCTCCTACGAGCAGTACTTC	NA	once	14	TRBV19	TRBJ2-7
CASSLGADLSYNEQFF	TGTGCCAGCAGCTTAGGGGCCGATCTCTCCTACAATGAGCAGTTCTTC	NA	NA	16	TRBV7-6	TRBJ2-1
CAIRTGHSGNTIYF	TGTGCCATCAGGACAGGGCACTCTGGAAACACCATATATTTT	TRBD1	NA	14	TRBV10-3	TRBJ1-3
CAISDKDYSPLHF	TGTGCCATCAGTGATAAGGATTATTCACCCCTCCACTTT	NA	NA	13	TRBV10-3	TRBJ1-6
CASRGRGPYNEQFF	TGTGCCAGTAGGGGCAGGGGCCCCTACAATGAGCAGTTCTTC	NA	few	14	TRBV19	TRBJ2-1
CASSHVIDTQYF	TGTGCCAGCAGCCACGTAATAGATACGCAGTATTTT	NA	NA	12	TRBV14	TRBJ2-3
CASSRKGLAGDGADTQYF	TGTGCCAGCAGCAGGAAGGGACTAGCGGGAGATGGGGCAGATACGCAGTATTTT	TRBD2	few	18	TRBV7-2	TRBJ2-3